One T cell receptor beta chain is described in this entry. Its antigen is unknown. Orbital computed tomography, thyroid ultrasound, serum thyroxine and TRAb, and clinical symptoms together informed the diagnoses. RNA transcripts were the template for amplifying TCR beta CDR3 regions. During a first-round RT-PCR of the TCR CDR3, the HTBI primer set was used. TCRdb independently ran MiXCR on the multiplex PCR reads; one entry per CDR3 protein. This table has about 290,000 distinct CDR3 sequences, roughly a fifth appearing once. The sample belongs to a study of T cells in Graves' hyperthyroidism and ophthalmopathy. Findings and caveats of the study: Stable hyperthyroidism and ophthalmopathy were separated using 13 V-J signatures. Blood also contained most expanded thyroid clonotypes above 0.001.

Looked up from germline, CDR1 is GTSNPN and CDR2 is SVGIG (reference sequence). CDR3 size: 15 residues. The germline V and J ends were trimmed by 2 bases and 4 bases, with 17 bases remaining between them. Sequenced: blood. The rearrangement links TRBV30 to TRBJ1-1; tentative D call: TRBD1 (6 bases). The TCR comes from a man aged 45 to 65 with Graves' ophthalmopathy. CDR3 nucleotide sequence: TGTGCCTGGAGTAGGTTTCTGCGAGGGGGCACTGAAGCTTTCTTT. This encodes CAWSRFLRGGTEAFF.